Listed below are T cell receptor beta chains from one sample, sequenced in a study of response to subunit inactivated influenza vaccine. One entry per CDR3 protein, called by TCRdb with MiXCR from the RT-PCR reads. The sample consists of 430,000 or so distinct CDR3 sequences, approximately 11% of them appearing once. Material: PBMCs from blood, obtained about 40 days after vaccination. These TCRs come from a man aged 45-65 years who received an inactivated influenza vaccine. Both conserved end residues are part of each CDR3. D genes are given only for firm matches. A clone size is listed for some rows: how often the clone was seen (once, few, many), or a class if it is expanded.

j_call,clone_size,v_call,d_call,cdr3_aa,cdr3_nt
TRBJ2-5,NA,TRBV24-1,TRBD2,CATSQRGQPQETQYF,TGTGCCACCAGTCAGCGGGGCCAGCCACAAGAGACCCAGTACTTC
TRBJ2-1,NA,TRBV7-9,NA,CASSYRVGRVDEQFF,TGTGCCAGCAGCTACCGCGTGGGTAGGGTTGATGAGCAGTTCTTC
TRBJ1-2,few,TRBV24-1,NA,CATSDYTGLDGYTF,TGTGCCACCAGTGATTATACAGGGTTGGATGGCTACACCTTC
TRBJ1-2,NA,TRBV12-3/TRBV12-4,NA,CASWGGGYTF,TGTGCCAGCTGGGGGGGAGGCTACACCTTC
TRBJ1-1,NA,TRBV11-2,TRBD1,CASSFGWTGEAFF,TGTGCCAGCAGTTTCGGTTGGACAGGTGAAGCTTTCTTT
TRBJ2-1,NA,TRBV11-1,TRBD2,CASSSRRTSGSVSYNEQFF,TGTGCCAGCAGCTCCCGAAGGACTAGCGGGTCCGTTTCCTACAATGAGCAGTTCTTC
TRBJ2-1,NA,TRBV11-1,TRBD2,CASSPQGGLAGAGSSYNEQFF,TGTGCCAGCAGCCCGCAGGGAGGACTAGCGGGGGCCGGGAGCTCCTACAATGAGCAGTTCTTC
TRBJ1-1,NA,TRBV10-3,NA,CAISEGVLDTEAFF,TGTGCCATCAGTGAGGGCGTGTTAGACACTGAAGCTTTCTTT
TRBJ1-6,NA,TRBV4-2,NA,CASSQDGSPLHF,TGTGCCAGCAGCCAAGACGGTTCACCCCTCCACTTT
TRBJ2-5,many,TRBV3-1,NA,CASSPGLRETQYF,TGCGCCAGCAGCCCAGGACTCCGGGAGACCCAGTACTTC